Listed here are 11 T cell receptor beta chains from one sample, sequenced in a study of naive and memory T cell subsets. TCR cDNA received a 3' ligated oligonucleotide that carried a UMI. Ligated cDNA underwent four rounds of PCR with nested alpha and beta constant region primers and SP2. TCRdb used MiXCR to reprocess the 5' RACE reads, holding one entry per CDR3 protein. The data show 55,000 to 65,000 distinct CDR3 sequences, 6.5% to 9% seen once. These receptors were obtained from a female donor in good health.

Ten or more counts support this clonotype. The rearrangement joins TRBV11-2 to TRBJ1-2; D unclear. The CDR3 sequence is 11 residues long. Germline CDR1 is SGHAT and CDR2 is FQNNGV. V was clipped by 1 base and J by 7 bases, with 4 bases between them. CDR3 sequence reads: CASSLASGYTF. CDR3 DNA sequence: TGTGCCAGCAGCTTAGCGAGTGGCTACACCTTC.

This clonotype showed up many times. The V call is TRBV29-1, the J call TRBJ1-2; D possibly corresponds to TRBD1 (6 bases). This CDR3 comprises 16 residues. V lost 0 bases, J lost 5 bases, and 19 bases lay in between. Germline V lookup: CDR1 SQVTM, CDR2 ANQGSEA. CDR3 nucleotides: TGCAGCGTTGAAGACCCCGGACAGAGTATCCATTATGGCTACACCTTC. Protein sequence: CSVEDPGQSIHYGYTF.

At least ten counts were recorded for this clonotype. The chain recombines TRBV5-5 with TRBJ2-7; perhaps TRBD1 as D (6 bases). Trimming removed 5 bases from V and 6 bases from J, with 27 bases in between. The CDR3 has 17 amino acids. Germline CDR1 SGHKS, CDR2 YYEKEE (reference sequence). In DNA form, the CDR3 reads TGTGCCAGCAGTTTTGTCCCCCCTAACAGGGATTTCGGCGAGCAGTACTTC. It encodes CASSFVPPNRDFGEQYF.

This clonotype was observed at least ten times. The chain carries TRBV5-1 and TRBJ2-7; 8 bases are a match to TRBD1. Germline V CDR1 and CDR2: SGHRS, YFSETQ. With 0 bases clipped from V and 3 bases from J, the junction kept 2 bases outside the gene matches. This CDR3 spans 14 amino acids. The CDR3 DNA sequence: TGCGCCAGCAGCTTGGATGGACAGGGCTACGAGCAGTACTTC. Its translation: CASSLDGQGYEQYF.

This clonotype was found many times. CDR3 DNA sequence: TGCAGCGTTGAGCAGGGGGTAGGCTATGGCTACACCTTC. As protein: CSVEQGVGYGYTF. The chain uses TRBV29-1 and TRBJ1-2; 7 bases align to TRBD1. V gave up 3 bases and J gave up 4 bases; unmatched junction bases: 5. Germline lookup yields CDR1 SQVTM and CDR2 ANQGSEA. The CDR3 sequence is 13 residues long.

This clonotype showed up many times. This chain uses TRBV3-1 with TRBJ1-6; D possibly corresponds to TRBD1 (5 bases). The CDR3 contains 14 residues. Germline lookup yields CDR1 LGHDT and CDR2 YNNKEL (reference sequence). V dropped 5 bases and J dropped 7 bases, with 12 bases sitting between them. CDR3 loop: CASSTRDANSPLHF. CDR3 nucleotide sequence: TGTGCCAGCAGCACCCGGGACGCAAATTCACCCCTCCACTTT.

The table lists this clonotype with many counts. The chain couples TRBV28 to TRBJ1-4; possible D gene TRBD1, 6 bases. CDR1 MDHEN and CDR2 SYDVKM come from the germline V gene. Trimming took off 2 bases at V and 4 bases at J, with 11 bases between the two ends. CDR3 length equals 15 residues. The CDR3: CASSLGGHLNEKLFF. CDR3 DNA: TGTGCCAGCAGTTTAGGGGGACACCTTAATGAAAAACTGTTTTTT.

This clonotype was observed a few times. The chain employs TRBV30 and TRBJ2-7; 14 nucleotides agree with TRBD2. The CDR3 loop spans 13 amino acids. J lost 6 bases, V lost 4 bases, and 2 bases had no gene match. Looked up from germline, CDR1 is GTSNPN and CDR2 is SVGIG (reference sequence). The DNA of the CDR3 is TGTGCCTGGACCGGGACTAGCGGGAGCGAGCAGTACTTC. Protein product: CAWTGTSGSEQYF.

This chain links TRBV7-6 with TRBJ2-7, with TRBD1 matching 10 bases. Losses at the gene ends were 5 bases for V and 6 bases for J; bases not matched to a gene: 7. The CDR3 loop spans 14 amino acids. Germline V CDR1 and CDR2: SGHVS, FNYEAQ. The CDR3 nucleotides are TGTGCCAGCAGCACCCTGACAGGGGGCGGCGAGCAGTACTTC. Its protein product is CASSTLTGGGEQYF.

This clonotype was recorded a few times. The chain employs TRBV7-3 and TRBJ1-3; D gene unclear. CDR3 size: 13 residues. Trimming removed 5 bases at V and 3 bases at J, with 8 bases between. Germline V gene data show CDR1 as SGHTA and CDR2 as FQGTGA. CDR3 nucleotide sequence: TGTGCCAGCAGCACAGACCTTGGAAACACCATATATTTT. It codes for CASSTDLGNTIYF.

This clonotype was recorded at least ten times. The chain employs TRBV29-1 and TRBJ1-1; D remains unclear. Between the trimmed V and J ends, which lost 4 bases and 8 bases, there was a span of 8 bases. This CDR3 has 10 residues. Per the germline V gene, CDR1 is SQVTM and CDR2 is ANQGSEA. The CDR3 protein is CSVASIEAFF. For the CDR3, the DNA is TGCAGCGTTGCGAGTATCGAAGCTTTCTTT.